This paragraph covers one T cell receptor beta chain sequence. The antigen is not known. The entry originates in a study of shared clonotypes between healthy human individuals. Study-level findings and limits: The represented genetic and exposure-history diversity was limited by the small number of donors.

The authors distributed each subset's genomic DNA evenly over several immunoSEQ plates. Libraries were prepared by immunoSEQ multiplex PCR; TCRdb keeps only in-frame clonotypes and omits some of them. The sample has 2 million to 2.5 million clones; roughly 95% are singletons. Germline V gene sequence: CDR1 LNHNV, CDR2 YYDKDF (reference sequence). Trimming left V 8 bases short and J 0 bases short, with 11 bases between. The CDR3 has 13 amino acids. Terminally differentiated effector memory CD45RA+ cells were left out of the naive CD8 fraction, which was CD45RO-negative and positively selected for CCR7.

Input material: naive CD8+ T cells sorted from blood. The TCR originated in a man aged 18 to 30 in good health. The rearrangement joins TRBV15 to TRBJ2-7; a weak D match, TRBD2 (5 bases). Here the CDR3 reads CATGRGSSYEQYF. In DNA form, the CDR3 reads TGTGCCACCGGGCGAGGGAGCTCCTACGAGCAGTACTTC.